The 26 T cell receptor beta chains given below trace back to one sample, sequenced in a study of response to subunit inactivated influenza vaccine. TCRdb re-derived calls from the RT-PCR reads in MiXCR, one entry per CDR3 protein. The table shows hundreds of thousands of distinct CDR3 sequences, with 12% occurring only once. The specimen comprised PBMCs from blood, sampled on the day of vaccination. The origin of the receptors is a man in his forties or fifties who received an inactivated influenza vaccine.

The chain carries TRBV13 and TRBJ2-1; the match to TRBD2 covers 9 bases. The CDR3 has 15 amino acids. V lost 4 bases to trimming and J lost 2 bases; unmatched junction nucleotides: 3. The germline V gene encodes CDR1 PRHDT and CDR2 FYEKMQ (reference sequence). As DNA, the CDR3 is TGTGCCAGCAGCTACGGACTAGCGACCTACAATGAGCAGTTCTTC. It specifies CASSYGLATYNEQFF.

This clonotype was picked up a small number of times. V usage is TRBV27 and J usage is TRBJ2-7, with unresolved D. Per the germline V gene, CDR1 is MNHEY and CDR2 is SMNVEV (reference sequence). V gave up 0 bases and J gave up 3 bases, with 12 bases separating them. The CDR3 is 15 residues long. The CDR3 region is CASSLSRTPRYEQYF. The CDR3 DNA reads TGTGCCAGCAGTTTATCGAGGACCCCACGCTACGAGCAGTACTTC.

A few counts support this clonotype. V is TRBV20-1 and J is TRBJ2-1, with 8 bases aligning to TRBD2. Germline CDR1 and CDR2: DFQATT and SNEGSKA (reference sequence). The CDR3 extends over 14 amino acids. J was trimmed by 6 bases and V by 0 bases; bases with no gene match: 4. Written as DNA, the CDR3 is TGCAGTGCTAGAGAGGGACTAGGTGGCAATGAGCAGTTCTTC. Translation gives CSAREGLGGNEQFF.

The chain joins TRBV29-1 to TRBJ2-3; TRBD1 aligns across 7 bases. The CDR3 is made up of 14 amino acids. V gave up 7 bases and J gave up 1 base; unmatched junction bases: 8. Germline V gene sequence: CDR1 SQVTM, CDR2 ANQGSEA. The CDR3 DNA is TGCAGCGCCAGCGACAGGGCCGGCACAGATACGCAGTATTTT. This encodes CSASDRAGTDTQYF.

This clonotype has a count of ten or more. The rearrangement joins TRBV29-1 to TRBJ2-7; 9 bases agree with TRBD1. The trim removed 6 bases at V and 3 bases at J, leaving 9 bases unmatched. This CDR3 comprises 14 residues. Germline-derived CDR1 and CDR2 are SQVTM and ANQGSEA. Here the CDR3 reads CSVGGTGRIYEQYF. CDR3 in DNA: TGCAGCGTCGGTGGGACAGGGCGGATCTACGAGCAGTACTTC.

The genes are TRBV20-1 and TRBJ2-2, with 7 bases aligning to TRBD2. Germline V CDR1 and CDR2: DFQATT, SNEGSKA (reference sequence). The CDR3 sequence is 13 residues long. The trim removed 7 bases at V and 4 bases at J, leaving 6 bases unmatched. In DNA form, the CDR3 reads TGCAGTGGTCGGGGGGATATCACCGGGGAGCTGTTTTTT. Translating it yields CSGRGDITGELFF.

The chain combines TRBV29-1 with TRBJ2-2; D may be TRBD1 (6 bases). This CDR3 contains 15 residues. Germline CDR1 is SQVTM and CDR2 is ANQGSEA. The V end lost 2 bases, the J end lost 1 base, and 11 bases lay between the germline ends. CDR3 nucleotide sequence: TGCAGCGTTGAATTCCGGGGACAGAACACCGGGGAGCTGTTTTTT. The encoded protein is CSVEFRGQNTGELFF.

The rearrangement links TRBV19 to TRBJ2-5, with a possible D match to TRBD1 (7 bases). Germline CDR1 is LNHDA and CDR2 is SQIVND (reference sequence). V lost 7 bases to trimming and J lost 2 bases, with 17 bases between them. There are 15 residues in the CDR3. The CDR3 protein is CASTSTGRPQETQYF. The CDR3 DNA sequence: TGTGCCAGTACCTCGACAGGGAGGCCGCAAGAGACCCAGTACTTC.

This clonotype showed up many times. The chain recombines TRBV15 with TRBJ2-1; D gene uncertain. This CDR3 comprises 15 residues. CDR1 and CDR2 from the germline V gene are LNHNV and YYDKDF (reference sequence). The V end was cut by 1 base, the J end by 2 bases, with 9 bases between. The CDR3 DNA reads TGTGCCACCAGCAGAGGGGATAACCCCTACAATGAGCAGTTCTTC. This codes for CATSRGDNPYNEQFF.

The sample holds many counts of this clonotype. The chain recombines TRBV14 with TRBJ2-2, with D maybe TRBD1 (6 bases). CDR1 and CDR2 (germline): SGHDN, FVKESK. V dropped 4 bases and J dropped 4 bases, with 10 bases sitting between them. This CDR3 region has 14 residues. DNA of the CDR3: TGTGCCAGCAGCCTGGACAGAACCACCGGGGAGCTGTTTTTT. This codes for CASSLDRTTGELFF.

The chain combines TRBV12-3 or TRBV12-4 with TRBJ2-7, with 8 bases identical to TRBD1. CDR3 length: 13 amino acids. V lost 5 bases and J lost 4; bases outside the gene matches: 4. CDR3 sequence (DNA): TGTGCCAGCAGTCGGGACAGGTGGTACGAGCAGTACTTC. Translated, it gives CASSRDRWYEQYF.

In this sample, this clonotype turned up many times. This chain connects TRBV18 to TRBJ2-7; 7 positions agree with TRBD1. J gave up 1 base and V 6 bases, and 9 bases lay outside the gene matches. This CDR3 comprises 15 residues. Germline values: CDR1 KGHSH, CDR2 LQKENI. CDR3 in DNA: TGTGCCAGCTCCCCGGGCAGGGGGTCTTCCTACGAGCAGTACTTC. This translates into CASSPGRGSSYEQYF.

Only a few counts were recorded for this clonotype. In DNA, the CDR3 is TGTGCCAGCAGACCGGGACTGCTTAGCGATGAGCAGTTCTTC. This codes for CASRPGLLSDEQFF. The rearrangement joins TRBV6-1 to TRBJ2-1, with D perhaps matching TRBD2 (6 bases). The CDR3 runs 14 residues. CDR1 is MNHNS, CDR2 SASEGT, per germline. The germline V and J ends were trimmed by 6 bases and 8 bases, with 17 bases remaining between them.

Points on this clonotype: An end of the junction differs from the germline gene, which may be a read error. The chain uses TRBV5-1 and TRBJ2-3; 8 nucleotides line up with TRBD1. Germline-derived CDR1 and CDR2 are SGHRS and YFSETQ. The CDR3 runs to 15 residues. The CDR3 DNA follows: TGCGCCAGCAGCACCGTGACAGGGGAGTCAGATAAGCAGTATTTT. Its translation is CASSTVTGESDKQYF.

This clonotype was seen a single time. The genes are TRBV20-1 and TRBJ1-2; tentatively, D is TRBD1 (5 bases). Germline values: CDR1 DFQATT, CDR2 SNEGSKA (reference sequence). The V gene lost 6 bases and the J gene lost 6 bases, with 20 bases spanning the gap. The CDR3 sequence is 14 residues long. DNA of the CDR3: TGCAGTGCGTCCCAAGGGGCCTCCCCAAATGGCTACACCTTC. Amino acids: CSASQGASPNGYTF.

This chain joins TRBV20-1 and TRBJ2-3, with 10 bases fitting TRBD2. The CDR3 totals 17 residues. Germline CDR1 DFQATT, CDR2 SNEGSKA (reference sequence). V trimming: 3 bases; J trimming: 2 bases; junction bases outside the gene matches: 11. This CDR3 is CSASGASGRGYTDTQYF. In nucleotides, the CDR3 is TGCAGTGCTAGCGGGGCTAGCGGGAGAGGGTACACAGATACGCAGTATTTT.

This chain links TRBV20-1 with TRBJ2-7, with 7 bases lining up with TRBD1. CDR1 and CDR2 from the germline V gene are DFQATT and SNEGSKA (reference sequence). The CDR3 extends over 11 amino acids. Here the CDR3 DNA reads TGCGGTACCGGGACAGCCTACGAGCAGTACTTC. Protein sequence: CGTGTAYEQYF.

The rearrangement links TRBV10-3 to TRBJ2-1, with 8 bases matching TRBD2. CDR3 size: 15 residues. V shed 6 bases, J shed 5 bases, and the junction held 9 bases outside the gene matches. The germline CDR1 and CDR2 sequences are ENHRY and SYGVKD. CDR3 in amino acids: CAIRGQRGRDNEQFF. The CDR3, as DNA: TGTGCCATCAGGGGCCAGCGGGGGAGAGACAATGAGCAGTTCTTC.

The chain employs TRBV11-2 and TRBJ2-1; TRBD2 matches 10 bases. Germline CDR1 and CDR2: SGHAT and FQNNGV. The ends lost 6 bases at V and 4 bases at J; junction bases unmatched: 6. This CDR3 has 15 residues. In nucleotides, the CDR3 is TGTGCCAGCAGGCATAGCGGGGGGCCATACAATGAGCAGTTCTTC. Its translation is CASRHSGGPYNEQFF.

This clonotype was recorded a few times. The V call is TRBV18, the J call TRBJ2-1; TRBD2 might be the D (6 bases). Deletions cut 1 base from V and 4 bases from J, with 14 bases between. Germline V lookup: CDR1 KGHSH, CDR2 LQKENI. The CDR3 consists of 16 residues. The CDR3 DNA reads TGTGCCAGCTCACCACACCATACTAGCTTTTACAATGAGCAGTTCTTC. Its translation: CASSPHHTSFYNEQFF.

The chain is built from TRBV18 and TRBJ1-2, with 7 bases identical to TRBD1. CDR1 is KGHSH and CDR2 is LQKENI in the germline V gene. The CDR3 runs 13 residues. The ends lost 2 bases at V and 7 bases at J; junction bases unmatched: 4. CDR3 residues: CASSPGTDGGYTF. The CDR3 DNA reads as TGTGCCAGCTCACCAGGGACAGACGGTGGCTACACCTTC.

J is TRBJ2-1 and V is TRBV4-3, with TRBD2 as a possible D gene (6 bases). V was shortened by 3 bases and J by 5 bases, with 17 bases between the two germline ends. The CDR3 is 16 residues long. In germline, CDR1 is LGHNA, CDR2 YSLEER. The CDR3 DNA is TGCGCCAGCAGCCAGCACCGGGACTTCCGAGACAATGAGCAGTTCTTC. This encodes CASSQHRDFRDNEQFF.

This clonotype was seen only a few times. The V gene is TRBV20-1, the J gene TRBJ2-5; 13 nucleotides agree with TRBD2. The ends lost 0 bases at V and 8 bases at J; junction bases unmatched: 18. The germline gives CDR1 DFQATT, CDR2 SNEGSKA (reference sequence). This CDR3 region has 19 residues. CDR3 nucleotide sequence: TGCAGTGCTAGAGACCCTTCCTTAGGAGGTGGGACTAGCGGGGTAACCCAGTACTTC. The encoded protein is CSARDPSLGGGTSGVTQYF.

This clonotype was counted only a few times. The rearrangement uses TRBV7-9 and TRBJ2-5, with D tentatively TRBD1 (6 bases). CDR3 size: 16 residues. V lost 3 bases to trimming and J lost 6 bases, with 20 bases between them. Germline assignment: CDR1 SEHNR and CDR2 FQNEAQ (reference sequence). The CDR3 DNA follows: TGTGCCAGCAGCTTCCATTGGGGGCCGGCGGGCCAGACCCAGTACTTC. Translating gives CASSFHWGPAGQTQYF.

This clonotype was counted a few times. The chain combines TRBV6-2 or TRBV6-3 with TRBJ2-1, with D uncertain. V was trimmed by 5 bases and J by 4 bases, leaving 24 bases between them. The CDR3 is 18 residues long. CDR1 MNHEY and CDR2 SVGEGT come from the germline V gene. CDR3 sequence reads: CASSDTSLAFPAYNEQFF. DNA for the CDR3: TGTGCCAGCAGTGATACCTCCTTAGCCTTCCCTGCATACAATGAGCAGTTCTTC.

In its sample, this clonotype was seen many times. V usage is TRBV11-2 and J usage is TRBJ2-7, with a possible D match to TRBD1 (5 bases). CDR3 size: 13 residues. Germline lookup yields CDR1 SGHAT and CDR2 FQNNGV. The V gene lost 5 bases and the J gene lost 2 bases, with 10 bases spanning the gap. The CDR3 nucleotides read TGTGCCAGCAGCCCAGACAGAACCTACGAGCAGTACTTC. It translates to CASSPDRTYEQYF. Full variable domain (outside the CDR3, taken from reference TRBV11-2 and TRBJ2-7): EAGVAQSPRYKIIEKRQSVAFWCNPISGHATLYWYQQILGQGPKLLIQFQNNGVVDDSQLPKDRFSAERLKGVDSTLKIQPAKLEDSAVYLCASSPDRTYEQYFGPGTRLTVT.